These 21 T cell receptor beta chains came from one sample sequenced in a study of cytomegalovirus exposure and HLA in healthy donors. This PCR relied on a set of 60 Vbeta primers and 13 Jbeta primers. Here immunoSEQ multiplex PCR was the method, and the copy in TCRdb shows in-frame clones only, minus some. The data show around 170,000 clones, with 65% to 85% seen just once and approximately 3.9% held by the top ten. Input material: PBMCs. All receptors derive from a man aged 50-60 years in good health and CMV-seronegative.

In this sample, this clone turned up a few times. The chain employs TRBV7-9 and TRBJ2-7, with unresolved D. V gave up 5 bases and J gave up 4 bases, with 12 bases separating them. The germline CDR1 and CDR2 sequences are SEHNR and FQNEAQ (reference sequence). The CDR3 loop spans 13 amino acids. DNA of the CDR3: TGTGCCAGCAGCCTCTCCTATATTTACGAGCAGTACTTC. This sequence encodes CASSLSYIYEQYF. Supplemented by reference TRBV7-9 and TRBJ2-7, the full variable domain reads DTGVSQNPRHKITKRGQNVTFRCDPISEHNRLYWYRQTLGQGPEFLTYFQNEAQLEKSRLLSDRFSAERPKGSFSTLEIQRTEQGDSAMYLCASSLSYIYEQYFGPGTRLTVT.

This sequence joins TRBV5-1 and TRBJ2-7; 7 nucleotides agree with TRBD1. The CDR3 is 16 residues long. V shed 0 bases, J shed 3 bases, and the junction held 9 bases outside the gene matches. Germline lookup yields CDR1 SGHRS and CDR2 YFSETQ. CDR3 DNA sequence: TGCGCCAGCAGCTTGGGAACAGGGGCCTCGGGCTACGAGCAGTACTTC. It codes for CASSLGTGASGYEQYF.

The rearrangement joins TRBV2 to TRBJ1-5, with D possibly matching TRBD1 (5 bases). With 3 bases removed from V and 4 bases from J, the gap between germline ends came to 13 bases. The CDR3 is 15 residues long. Germline CDR1 SNHLY, CDR2 FYNNEI. The CDR3 DNA sequence: TGTGCCAGCAGTGATGAAGGGGTGCTTAATCAGCCCCAGCATTTT. Protein sequence: CASSDEGVLNQPQHF.

The chain recombines TRBV19 with TRBJ1-4; 9 positions match TRBD1. V was clipped by 6 bases and J by 1 base; unmatched bases: 6. Germline values: CDR1 LNHDA, CDR2 SQIVND (reference sequence). The CDR3 runs to 16 residues. The CDR3 DNA reads TGTGCCAGTAGGGGAACAGGGGGCGAAACTAATGAAAAACTGTTTTTT. It specifies CASRGTGGETNEKLFF.

The J gene is TRBJ1-6, the V gene TRBV11-2; 9 bases fit TRBD1. The CDR3 consists of 15 residues. The germline V gene encodes CDR1 SGHAT and CDR2 FQNNGV. Trimming cost V 5 bases and J 4 bases; bases outside gene matches: 3. CDR3 coding DNA: TGTGCCAGCAGCGAACAGGGGGCTTATAATTCACCCCTCCACTTT. Translating it yields CASSEQGAYNSPLHF.

In this sample, this clone turned up once. The CDR3 loop is CASSLSGGTGDTQYF. The CDR3 bases are TGTGCCAGCAGCCTCAGCGGGGGTACGGGAGATACGCAGTATTTT. The rearrangement links TRBV7-2 to TRBJ2-3; 8 bases fit TRBD2. The germline V gene encodes CDR1 SGHTA and CDR2 FQGNSA. The CDR3 consists of 15 residues. Losses at the gene ends were 5 bases for V and 5 bases for J; bases not matched to a gene: 9.

Of note for this clone: Other DNA sequences from this sample encode an identical CDR3 as well. The rearrangement joins TRBV9 to TRBJ1-4; D perhaps matches TRBD1 (5 bases). Trimming stripped 3 bases from V and 7 bases from J, with 10 bases between. Germline CDR1 and CDR2: SGDLS and YYNGEE. This CDR3 is 13 amino acids long. CDR3 coding DNA: TGTGCCAGCAGCGGCGGGGGAAGTGAAAAACTGTTTTTT. Encoded protein: CASSGGGSEKLFF.

The rearrangement links TRBV7-2 to TRBJ1-1; D is uncertain. Germline V gene sequence: CDR1 SGHTA, CDR2 FQGNSA. The CDR3 has 11 residues. Trimming shortened V by 6 bases and J by 3 bases, and 5 bases separated the two germline ends. This chain's CDR3 is CASRLYTEAFF. CDR3 nucleotide sequence: TGTGCCAGCAGACTCTACACTGAAGCTTTCTTT. Complete variable domain (other parts from reference TRBV7-2 and TRBJ1-1): GAGVSQSPSNKVTEKGKDVELRCDPISGHTALYWYRQSLGQGLEFLIYFQGNSAPDKSGLPSDRFSAERTGGSVSTLTIQRTQQEDSAVYLCASRLYTEAFFGQGTRLTVV.

V usage is TRBV6-4 and J usage is TRBJ2-1, with 8 bases lining up with TRBD1. CDR3 length: 14 residues. The J segment lost 8 bases and the V segment lost 7 bases, leaving 10 bases of the junction unmatched. Per the germline V gene, CDR1 is MRHNA and CDR2 is SNTAGT. CDR3 sequence reads: CASKLTTGVYEQFF. The DNA for the CDR3 is TGTGCCAGCAAGCTTACGACAGGGGTATATGAGCAGTTCTTC.

V is TRBV7-2 and J is TRBJ1-6; 7 bases line up with TRBD1. The ends lost 4 bases at V and 11 bases at J; junction bases unmatched: 11. The CDR3 spans 15 residues. The germline V gene encodes CDR1 SGHTA and CDR2 FQGNSA. The DNA of the CDR3 is TGTGCCAGCAGCTCGGAACAGGGGATTTATCCACCCCTCCACTTT. It is translated as CASSSEQGIYPPLHF.

The chain is built from TRBV19 and TRBJ1-5; a possible D gene is TRBD1 (6 bases). Looked up from germline, CDR1 is LNHDA and CDR2 is SQIVND (reference sequence). Trimming removed 4 bases from V and 5 bases from J, with 15 bases in between. This CDR3 region has 15 residues. The CDR3 loop reads CASSTMTGGYQPQHF. The CDR3 DNA reads TGTGCCAGTAGTACAATGACAGGCGGGTATCAGCCCCAGCATTTT.

This clone was counted only a few times. The V call is TRBV9, the J call TRBJ1-1, with TRBD1 as a possible D gene (6 bases). The CDR3 runs 15 residues. The ends were cut back, 4 bases at V and 4 bases at J, with 17 bases in the middle. Germline V gives CDR1 SGDLS, CDR2 YYNGEE. In DNA, the CDR3 is TGTGCCAGCAGCATGCAGGGGCTGGGGCGCACTGAAGCTTTCTTT. Translated: CASSMQGLGRTEAFF.

The chain links TRBV12-2 to TRBJ1-2; whether TRBD1, the table's D call, matches the DNA was not checked. TRBV12-2 is classified as a pseudogene. This CDR3 has 15 amino acids. CDR3 nucleotides: TGTGCAAGTCGGACAAGACAGTCAGCTAACTATGGCTACACCTTC. This codes for CASRTRQSANYGYTF.

This clone was observed a single time. The rearrangement uses TRBV4-2 and TRBJ2-2; 9 bases agree with TRBD2. The J segment lost 0 bases and the V segment lost 5 bases, leaving 10 bases of the junction unmatched. This CDR3 contains 18 residues. In germline, CDR1 is LGHNA, CDR2 YNFKEQ. As DNA, the CDR3 is TGTGCCAGCAGCTCACAGGGAGCGGGGGGTGCGAACACCGGGGAGCTGTTTTTT. It specifies CASSSQGAGGANTGELFF.

The chain recombines TRBV5-1 with TRBJ2-1, with 8 bases matching TRBD1. J was trimmed by 10 bases and V by 4 bases; bases with no gene match: 13. Per germline, CDR1 SGHRS and CDR2 YFSETQ. CDR3 length: 15 amino acids. CDR3 bases: TGCGCCAGCAGCCCGACAGGGGACGCCCTAGAGGAGCAGTTCTTC. This sequence encodes CASSPTGDALEEQFF.

This clone was seen only once. This chain connects TRBV7-9 to TRBJ2-7; 11 nucleotides align to TRBD2. The germline V gene encodes CDR1 SEHNR and CDR2 FQNEAQ (reference sequence). The CDR3 length is 15 residues. J gave up 3 bases and V 5 bases, and 6 bases lay outside the gene matches. CDR3 coding DNA: TGTGCCAGCAGCCCTACTAGCGGGGGATTCTACGAGCAGTACTTC. Amino acids: CASSPTSGGFYEQYF.

This clone has more than one count but fewer than ten. The V gene is TRBV6-1, the J gene TRBJ2-4; no reliable D call. In germline, CDR1 is MNHNS, CDR2 SASEGT. This CDR3 has 12 residues. Trimming removed 6 bases at V and 0 bases at J, with 3 bases between. The CDR3 sequence: CASRAAKNIQYF. In nucleotides, the CDR3 is TGTGCCAGCAGGGCAGCCAAAAACATTCAGTACTTC.

The chain combines TRBV19 with TRBJ2-7, with D unresolved. The CDR3 sequence is 15 residues long. With 1 base removed from V and 4 bases from J, the gap between germline ends came to 14 bases. The germline gives CDR1 LNHDA, CDR2 SQIVND (reference sequence). CDR3 coding DNA: TGTGCCAGTAGTATAGTCTACAGCTCCTATTACGAGCAGTACTTC. This sequence encodes CASSIVYSSYYEQYF.

This sequence joins TRBV6-4 and TRBJ2-4; the match to TRBD1 covers 8 bases. The CDR3 is 13 residues long. V lost 4 bases, J lost 10 bases, and 6 bases stayed unmatched. Looked up from germline, CDR1 is MRHNA and CDR2 is SNTAGT. This CDR3 reads CASSVDRDDIQYF. CDR3 nucleotides: TGTGCCAGCAGTGTGGACAGGGATGATATTCAGTACTTC.

The genes are TRBV2 and TRBJ1-5; D call uncertain. V shed 7 bases and J shed 5 bases, with 12 bases lying between them. The CDR3 loop spans 13 amino acids. CDR1 and CDR2 (germline): SNHLY, FYNNEI. DNA for the CDR3: TGTGCCAGCAAGAGTGCGGAACATCAGCCCCAGCATTTT. Amino acids: CASKSAEHQPQHF. The whole variable domain, filled in from reference TRBV2 and TRBJ1-5, reads EPEVTQTPSHQVTQMGQEVILRCVPISNHLYFYWYRQILGQKVEFLVSFYNNEISEKSEIFDDQFSVERPDGSNFTLKIRSTKLEDSAMYFCASKSAEHQPQHFGDGTRLSIL.

V is TRBV6-5 and J is TRBJ1-3; D gene ambiguous. Trimming stripped 4 bases from V and 0 bases from J, with 7 bases between. Germline V CDR1 and CDR2: MNHEY, SVGAGI. CDR3 length equals 14 residues. The CDR3 DNA reads as TGTGCCAGCAGTTCCGGGAGCTCTGGAAACACCATATATTTT. Protein sequence: CASSSGSSGNTIYF.